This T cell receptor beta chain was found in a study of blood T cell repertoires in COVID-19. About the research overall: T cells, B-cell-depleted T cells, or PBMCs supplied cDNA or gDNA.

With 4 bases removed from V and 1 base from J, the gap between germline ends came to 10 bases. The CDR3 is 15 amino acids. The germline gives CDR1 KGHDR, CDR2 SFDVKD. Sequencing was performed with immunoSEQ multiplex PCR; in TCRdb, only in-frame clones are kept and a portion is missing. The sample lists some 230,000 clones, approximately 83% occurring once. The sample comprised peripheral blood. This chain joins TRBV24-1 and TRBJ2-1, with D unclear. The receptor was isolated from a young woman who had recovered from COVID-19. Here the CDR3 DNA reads TGTGCCACCAGTGACCCGCGTACTTCCTACAATGAGCAGTTCTTC. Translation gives CATSDPRTSYNEQFF.